The clone carrying this T cell receptor (beta chain) was picked up many times. Its specificity is not known. Authors of the study amplified TCR beta CDR3 regions from RNA transcripts. HTBI primers were the set used in a first-round RT-PCR of the TCR CDR3. One entry per CDR3 protein results from TCRdb running MiXCR on the multiplex PCR reads. The data contain around 500,000 distinct CDR3 sequences, 14% of them singletons. Germline CDR1 MNHEY, CDR2 SVGEGT. The CDR3 extends over 13 amino acids. Trimming removed 0 bases from V and 12 bases from J, with 12 bases in between. The data are from a study of T cells in Graves' hyperthyroidism and ophthalmopathy. Study conclusions and caveats: Patients with ophthalmopathy were separated from those with stable hyperthyroidism by a 13 V-J model.

The source material was blood. The rearrangement joins TRBV6-2 or TRBV6-3 to TRBJ1-5; D call uncertain. The TCR comes from a woman aged 40-49 years with Graves' hyperthyroidism. CDR3: CASSYSSELFQHF. DNA for the CDR3: TGTGCCAGCAGTTACTCGTCAGAATTGTTCCAGCATTTT.